This passage covers 24 T cell receptor beta chains from one sample sequenced in a study of cytomegalovirus exposure and HLA in healthy donors. PCR involved 60 Vbeta and 13 Jbeta primers. Measured with immunoSEQ multiplex PCR; TCRdb has only the in-frame clones, and not every one. The table includes over 150,000 clones, more than 65% detected once. The sequencing sample was made of PBMCs. The receptors derive from a woman aged 25-40 years in good health and CMV-seropositive.

The chain links TRBV5-4 to TRBJ2-1, with D perhaps TRBD2 (5 bases). Germline V gives CDR1 SGHNT, CDR2 YYREEE (reference sequence). Deletions cut 1 base from V and 6 bases from J, with 11 bases between. There are 14 residues in the CDR3. The CDR3 reads CASSLMGSGNEQFF. CDR3 nucleotides: TGTGCCAGCAGCTTGATGGGGAGTGGCAATGAGCAGTTCTTC.

The chain couples TRBV28 to TRBJ2-2; TRBD2 matches at 8 bases. There are 15 residues in the CDR3. V gave up 5 bases and J gave up 3 bases; unmatched junction bases: 5. From germline, CDR1 is MDHEN and CDR2 SYDVKM. The CDR3 here is CASSPGREDTGELFF. The CDR3 nucleotides read TGTGCCAGCAGTCCGGGGCGGGAGGACACCGGGGAGCTGTTTTTT.

V usage is TRBV27 and J usage is TRBJ2-7, with a tentative D call TRBD2 (5 bases). Per germline, CDR1 MNHEY and CDR2 SMNVEV (reference sequence). The CDR3 extends over 14 amino acids. Trimming left V 1 base short and J 6 bases short, with 13 bases between. CDR3 nucleotide sequence: TGTGCCAGCAGTTTATGGACTGCCTTGGGCGAGCAGTACTTC. As protein: CASSLWTALGEQYF.

There are a few counts of this clone. The V gene is TRBV4-1, the J gene TRBJ2-2; 8 positions match TRBD1. Losses at the gene ends were 3 bases for V and 4 bases for J; bases not matched to a gene: 7. The CDR3 contains 16 residues. Germline V gene sequence: CDR1 MGHRA, CDR2 YSYEKL. The CDR3 coding sequence is TGCGCCAGCAGCCAGAATACAGGGGGTGCCACCGGGGAGCTGTTTTTT. Amino acids: CASSQNTGGATGELFF.

This rearrangement joins TRBV7-9 to TRBJ2-1, with TRBD2 as a possible D gene (6 bases). The V gene lost 8 bases and the J gene lost 6 bases, with 11 bases spanning the gap. CDR1 is SEHNR, CDR2 FQNEAQ, per germline (reference sequence). CDR3 size: 12 residues. Here the CDR3 DNA reads TGTGCCAGCGGTAGCGGACGCAATGAGCAGTTCTTC. Translating gives CASGSGRNEQFF.

CDR3 amino acids: CASRRTAWGTEAFF. CDR3 DNA: TGTGCCAGCAGGCGGACAGCCTGGGGCACTGAAGCTTTCTTT. The chain carries TRBV28 and TRBJ1-1; TRBD1 might be the D (6 bases). Germline-derived CDR1 and CDR2 are MDHEN and SYDVKM. V lost 6 bases and J lost 4, with 15 bases in between. This CDR3 comprises 14 residues.

The table lists this clone with a few counts. This chain joins TRBV2 and TRBJ1-1; D uncertain. This CDR3 spans 12 amino acids. The ends were cut back, 7 bases at V and 1 base at J, with 7 bases in the middle. CDR1 SNHLY and CDR2 FYNNEI come from the germline V gene. The CDR3, as DNA: TGTGCCAGCAATCCCAGGAACACTGAAGCTTTCTTT. As protein: CASNPRNTEAFF.

The gene calls are TRBV12-5 and TRBJ1-1; weak D call: TRBD1 (5 bases). The CDR3 extends over 16 amino acids. With 1 base removed from V and 8 bases from J, the gap between germline ends came to 20 bases. Germline V gene data show CDR1 as LGHNT and CDR2 as FRNRAP. CDR3 DNA sequence: TGTGCTAGTGGTTTGGCCCCAGCAAGGGGCGCAGCCGAAGCTTTCTTT. Translating it yields CASGLAPARGAAEAFF.

This chain joins TRBV7-9 and TRBJ1-5; tentatively, D is TRBD1 (6 bases). Trimming stripped 4 bases from V and 1 base from J, with 8 bases between. Germline CDR1 SEHNR, CDR2 FQNEAQ (reference sequence). The CDR3 is 14 residues long. CDR3 bases: TGTGCCAGCAGCTCGGGACAAAGCAATCAGCCCCAGCATTTT. It translates to CASSSGQSNQPQHF.

The genes are TRBV28 and TRBJ1-2, with no clear D. The germline CDR1 and CDR2 sequences are MDHEN and SYDVKM. The germline V and J ends were trimmed by 8 bases and 8 bases, with 18 bases remaining between them. The CDR3 is made up of 13 amino acids. CDR3 residues: CASGLTAGGGYTF. In nucleotides, the CDR3 is TGTGCCAGCGGGCTGACGGCAGGAGGGGGCTACACCTTC.

V is TRBV2 and J is TRBJ2-7, with D uncertain. Trimming removed 6 bases from V and 2 bases from J, with 5 bases in between. The CDR3 consists of 11 residues. Germline lookup yields CDR1 SNHLY and CDR2 FYNNEI. CDR3 protein: CASRLTYEQYF. DNA of the CDR3: TGTGCCAGCAGACTCACCTACGAGCAGTACTTC.

The chain uses TRBV11-3 and TRBJ2-1; 9 bases are shared with TRBD2. J lost 4 bases, V lost 1 base, and 5 bases had no gene match. The germline gives CDR1 SGHNT, CDR2 YENEEA. The CDR3 covers 16 residues. The CDR3 protein is CASSLGMTSGYNEQFF. CDR3 coding DNA: TGTGCCAGCAGCTTAGGTATGACTAGCGGTTACAATGAGCAGTTCTTC. The full variable domain, its missing parts supplied by reference TRBV11-3 and TRBJ2-1, is EAGVVQSPRYKIIEKKQPVAFWCNPISGHNTLYWYLQNLGQGPELLIRYENEEAVDDSQLPKDRFSAERLKGVDSTLKIQPAELGDSAVYLCASSLGMTSGYNEQFFGPGTRLTVL.

This clone was seen a handful of times. The rearrangement uses TRBV6-5 and TRBJ2-3; maybe TRBD2 (6 bases). The germline CDR1 and CDR2 sequences are MNHEY and SVGAGI. Trimming took off 2 bases at V and 3 bases at J, with 15 bases between the two ends. CDR3 length equals 16 residues. As DNA, the CDR3 is TGTGCCAGCAGTTACCTCACTAGCAGAGTGACAGATACGCAGTATTTT. It yields the protein CASSYLTSRVTDTQYF.

The genes are TRBV5-1 and TRBJ2-3; 8 bases match TRBD2. J gave up 4 bases and V 4 bases, and 8 bases lay outside the gene matches. The germline V gene has CDR1 SGHRS and CDR2 YFSETQ. The length of the CDR3 is 15 residues. The CDR3 loop is CASSGSGLEADTQYF. Written as DNA, the CDR3 is TGCGCCAGCAGCGGATCGGGACTAGAAGCAGATACGCAGTATTTT.

The chain carries TRBV6-6 and TRBJ2-7, with 8 bases aligning to TRBD1. The junction had 5 bases not matched to a gene; V was cut back by 6 bases and J by 1 base. CDR1 is MNHNY and CDR2 is SVGAGI in the germline V gene (reference sequence). CDR3 length: 14 residues. The CDR3 DNA reads as TGTGCCAGCAGCCCCGACAGGGGTTCCTACGAGCAGTACTTC. This translates into CASSPDRGSYEQYF.

V gene TRBV5-6 combines with J gene TRBJ2-3; unclear D gene. Trimming stripped 4 bases from V and 0 bases from J, with 15 bases between. Germline V lookup: CDR1 SGHDT, CDR2 YYEEEE. The CDR3 consists of 16 residues. The CDR3 DNA is TGTGCCAGCAGCCGGCCAGCGACTCCTAGCACAGATACGCAGTATTTT. As protein: CASSRPATPSTDTQYF.

The V gene is TRBV6-1, the J gene TRBJ1-3, with 8 bases lining up with TRBD1. Germline-derived CDR1 and CDR2 are MNHNS and SASEGT. CDR3 size: 15 residues. Unmatched junction bases numbered 5, after V lost 2 bases and J lost 5 bases. CDR3 residues: CASSEITGGRNTIYF. As DNA, the CDR3 is TGTGCCAGCAGTGAAATAACAGGGGGGCGAAACACCATATATTTT.

This chain connects TRBV28 to TRBJ2-7; no definite D call. V lost 6 bases and J lost 0, with 6 bases in between. CDR3 length: 12 residues. Germline V gene lookup returns CDR1 MDHEN and CDR2 SYDVKM. The chain's CDR3 is CASRAPSYEQYF. DNA of the CDR3: TGTGCCAGCAGGGCTCCCTCCTACGAGCAGTACTTC.

The table lists this clone with a few counts. V usage is TRBV4-1 and J usage is TRBJ2-4, with TRBD2 matching over 11 bases. After removal of 5 bases from V and 1 base from J, the junction contained 4 bases not matched to a gene. This CDR3 contains 16 residues. CDR1 and CDR2 from the germline V gene are MGHRA and YSYEKL. The CDR3 region is CASSTLAGVAKNIQYF. The DNA for the CDR3 is TGCGCCAGCAGCACACTAGCGGGAGTGGCCAAAAACATTCAGTACTTC.

The V and J genes are TRBV18 and TRBJ1-6; 7 bases are shared with TRBD1. The CDR3 length is 14 residues. CDR1 and CDR2 from the germline V gene are KGHSH and LQKENI. The V gene end was trimmed by 3 bases and the J gene end by 9 bases; junction bases not matched to a gene: 5. CDR3 protein: CASSPDRETSPLHF. The CDR3 nucleotides read TGTGCCAGCTCACCTGACAGGGAAACTTCACCCCTCCACTTT.

The rearrangement uses TRBV19 and TRBJ2-7; 7 bases align to TRBD1. Germline CDR1 LNHDA, CDR2 SQIVND (reference sequence). Losses at the gene ends were 7 bases for V and 5 bases for J; bases not matched to a gene: 8. This CDR3 region has 13 residues. CDR3 in DNA: TGTGCCAGTATCCGAGCCGGGACAGACGAGCAGTACTTC. It yields the protein CASIRAGTDEQYF.

This clone has only one observation. The chain has TRBV6-1 and TRBJ2-7; possibly TRBD1 for D (6 bases). V was shortened by 3 bases and J by 4 bases, with 10 bases between the two germline ends. Germline V gene sequence: CDR1 MNHNS, CDR2 SASEGT. There are 13 residues in the CDR3. The CDR3 region is CASSDQGKYEQYF. CDR3 DNA: TGTGCCAGCAGTGACCAGGGGAAATACGAGCAGTACTTC.

In this sample, this clone turned up a few times. The gene calls are TRBV7-6 and TRBJ2-4; D possibly corresponds to TRBD1 (6 bases). V lost 8 bases and J lost 8, with 25 bases in between. The length of the CDR3 is 16 residues. In germline, CDR1 is SGHVS, CDR2 FNYEAQ. The CDR3 spells CASPCLLGALGDIQYF. DNA of the CDR3: TGTGCCAGCCCATGCCTACTGGGGGCCCTGGGCGACATTCAGTACTTC. Using reference TRBV7-6 and TRBJ2-4 for the parts outside the CDR3, the full variable domain is GAGVSQSPRYKVTKRGQDVALRCDPISGHVSLYWYRQALGQGPEFLTYFNYEAQQDKSGLPNDRFSAERPEGSISTLTIQRTEQRDSAMYRCASPCLLGALGDIQYFGAGTRLSVL.

The chain joins TRBV7-9 to TRBJ1-4; 9 positions agree with TRBD1. The CDR3 extends over 15 amino acids. The V segment lost 4 bases and the J segment 8 bases; nucleotides outside the gene matches: 8. Germline values: CDR1 SEHNR, CDR2 FQNEAQ (reference sequence). CDR3 sequence: CASSSPGQGKEKLFF. The CDR3 DNA follows: TGTGCCAGCAGCTCACCGGGACAGGGAAAGGAAAAACTGTTTTTT.